The source of this T cell receptor (beta chain) is a study of CD8 T cells in Susac syndrome. Germline CDR1 and CDR2: SQVTM and ANQGSEA. There are 11 residues in the CDR3. A quantity of about 0.5 to 1 ug RNA underwent reverse transcription using random hexamers. MiXCR, applied by TCRdb to the immunoSEQ multiplex PCR reads, yields one record per CDR3 protein. The repertoire holds about 150,000 distinct CDR3 sequences, with approximately 93% as singletons. As to this clonotype: A junction end diverges from the germline sequence, so it may reflect a read error.

The multiple sclerosis control group was made up of treatment-naive patients with stable or active relapsing-remitting disease. The sequenced sample consisted of CD8+ T cells from PBMCs. This sequence originates from a human donor with multiple sclerosis. V gene TRBV29-1 combines with J gene TRBJ1-1; D is undetermined. CDR3 DNA: TGCAGCGTTCAGACGAACATTGAAGCTTTCTTT. This sequence encodes CSVQTNIEAFF.